The clone carrying this T cell receptor (beta chain) was found once. This record belongs to a study of blood T cell repertoires in COVID-19. Overall study context: COVID-19 samples collected from the United States, Italy and Spain covered acute and convalescent phases. Sample material is recorded as cDNA or gDNA derived from T cells, B-cell-depleted T cells, or PBMCs.

This CDR3 spans 13 amino acids. The ends were cut back, 7 bases at V and 3 bases at J, with 12 bases in the middle. Germline values: CDR1 SEHNR, CDR2 FQNEAQ (reference sequence). Original processing notes: Reference gene primer amplification yielded estimated nucleated cell counts. Sequencing used immunoSEQ multiplex PCR; TCRdb keeps in-frame clones, though not all of them. D and trimming were read from the DNA, whereas the V and J calls and clone size are those reported in that table. The sample shows more than 250,000 clones, roughly 90% of them seen only once. The receptor was derived from a human donor in a cohort sampled during active COVID-19. The chain is built from TRBV7-9 and TRBJ1-1, with D hard to call. Sequenced: peripheral blood. The CDR3 loop is CASTTRLDTEAFF. The CDR3 DNA reads TGTGCCAGCACCACCCGGTTGGACACTGAAGCTTTCTTT.